The rows below give T cell receptor beta chains drawn from one sample of a study of molecular identifiers for immune sequencing clone quantification. One entry per CDR3 protein, called by TCRdb with MiXCR from the PCR reads. Here the sample spans some 94,000 distinct CDR3 sequences, around a quarter being singletons. Sample: naive CD8+ T cells from blood, with Jurkat cell RNA spiked in. The receptors here all came from a human donor in good health. Some libraries in this study had Jurkat cell RNA spiked in. CDR3s include the opening cysteine and the closing phenylalanine or tryptophan. The D gene is left open where the match is weak. Clone size is not always given. Where it is, it says once, few, many or a class for expanded clones.

TRBV11-3	TRBJ2-1	few	TRBD2	TGTGCCAGCAGCTTAGACTCCCGCCGGGGGGGGTACAATGAGCAGTTCTTC	CASSLDSRRGGYNEQFF
TRBV9	TRBJ2-3	few	TRBD2	TGTGCCAGCAGCGCCTTTCTCGGGACTAGCGGTAGCACAGATACGCAGTATTTT	CASSAFLGTSGSTDTQYF
TRBV5-1	TRBJ1-2	few	.	TGCGCCAGCAGCTCAGATCCGGGAGCCCCGCTTGGCTACACCTTC	CASSSDPGAPLGYTF
TRBV4-3	TRBJ2-7	many	TRBD1	TGCGCCAGCAGCCAAGCAGCTGCAGGGGGCGCGGCAAGAGAGCAGTACTTC	CASSQAAAGGAAREQYF
TRBV5-1	TRBJ2-7	.	.	TGCGCCAGCAGCTTCCACGGGAGTTCCTACGAGCAGTACTTC	CASSFHGSSYEQYF
TRBV9	TRBJ2-3	.	TRBD2	TGTGCCAGCAGCGTAGGAGGGAGGGGTGCAGATACGCAGTATTTT	CASSVGGRGADTQYF
TRBV27	TRBJ2-7	few	TRBD1	TGTGCCAGCAGTACCAGACAGGGGGCCTACGAGCAGTACTTC	CASSTRQGAYEQYF
TRBV6-2/TRBV6-3	TRBJ2-3	few	TRBD1	TGTGCCAGCAGCCTCCGGGACAGATACACAGATACGCAGTATTTT	CASSLRDRYTDTQYF
TRBV5-5	TRBJ1-1	many	.	TGTGCCAGCAGCCACCCTACAGAGCTAAACACTGAAGCTTTCTTT	CASSHPTELNTEAFF
TRBV20-1	TRBJ1-4	many	.	TGCAGTGCTACACGAACGGGTGTGGATGAAAAACTGTTTTTT	CSATRTGVDEKLFF
TRBV7-9	TRBJ2-7	.	TRBD1	TGTGCCAGCAGCTTAGAAGGACAGGGGGGCCACGAGCAGTACTTC	CASSLEGQGGHEQYF
TRBV28	TRBJ2-5	few	.	TGTGCCAGCAGTTCCCTCTTCGGGTACCAAGAGACCCAGTACTTC	CASSSLFGYQETQYF
TRBV24-1	TRBJ2-7	few	.	TGTGCCACCAGTGATTTCGGGCAGCACACCTACGAGCAGTACTTC	CATSDFGQHTYEQYF
TRBV7-8	TRBJ1-4	many	TRBD1	TGTGCCAGCAGCCCCGCCATTGTGGACAGGAGAAATGAAAAACTGTTTTTT	CASSPAIVDRRNEKLFF
TRBV4-1	TRBJ1-4	.	TRBD1	TGCGTCAGCAGCCAAGATCCTCCCCAGGGGGCTGATGAAAAACTGTTTTTT	CVSSQDPPQGADEKLFF
TRBV6-2/TRBV6-3	TRBJ1-1	once	.	TGTGCCAGCAGTTACCTTCTGGGCACTGAAGCTTTCTTT	CASSYLLGTEAFF
TRBV13	TRBJ2-5	.	.	TGTGCCAGCAGCTTAGGGGACGAAGGGACCCAGTACTTC	CASSLGDEGTQYF
TRBV4-1	TRBJ2-1	.	.	TGCGCCAGCAGCCAAAATGTGGGGCCCCCGGGTAATGAGCAGTTCTTC	CASSQNVGPPGNEQFF
TRBV5-5	TRBJ2-3	.	TRBD2	TGTGCCAGCAGCCCTACCCCGCAGGGCGGTCTAGCGGGAGTAGATACGCAGTATTTT	CASSPTPQGGLAGVDTQYF
TRBV7-6	TRBJ2-7	many	.	TGTGCCAGCAGCTTAGTAGCGGACTCCTACGAGCAGTACTTC	CASSLVADSYEQYF
TRBV7-9	TRBJ2-2	many	.	TGTGCCAGCAGCTTAGCGCTGGGCGCCGGGGAGCTGTTTTTT	CASSLALGAGELFF
TRBV18	TRBJ2-3	few	TRBD2	TGTGCCAGCTCATACCTACTAGCGGGAGTGGCAGATACGCAGTATTTT	CASSYLLAGVADTQYF
TRBV28	TRBJ2-1	few	.	TGTGCCAGCAGTCCCGGCCTTGTCGGCAATGAGCAGTTCTTC	CASSPGLVGNEQFF
TRBV12-3/TRBV12-4	TRBJ2-2	many	.	TGTGCCAGCAGTCCACAGGGAACGAACACCGGGGAGCTGTTTTTT	CASSPQGTNTGELFF
TRBV6-2/TRBV6-3	TRBJ1-2	few	.	TGTGCCAGCAGTTACACCCTTATGGGTCGTGGGCGGTCTGGCTACACCTTC	CASSYTLMGRGRSGYTF
TRBV15	TRBJ2-6	many	.	TGTGCCACCAGCAGCCACTCTGGGGCCAACGTCCTGACTTTC	CATSSHSGANVLTF
TRBV15	TRBJ2-7	.	.	TGTGCCACCAGCAGAGATAGGGAAGAGCAGTACTTC	CATSRDREEQYF
TRBV20-1	TRBJ2-1	.	TRBD1	TGCAGTGCTTCCGGGACAGACATTTGGGATGAGCAGTTCTTC	CSASGTDIWDEQFF
TRBV27	TRBJ2-3	.	TRBD1	TGTGCCAGCAGTACATGGACAGGGGGGTTGACAGATACGCAGTATTTT	CASSTWTGGLTDTQYF
TRBV7-2	TRBJ2-7	.	.	TGTGCCAGCAGCTTAGGGTGGGGGGAGGACGAGCGGTACTTC	CASSLGWGEDERYF
TRBV2	TRBJ1-5	many	.	TGTGCCAGCAGTGGAATCCTCTCCGGGATACGCAATCAGCCCCAGCATTTT	CASSGILSGIRNQPQHF
TRBV29-1	TRBJ2-4	many	.	TGCAGCGTTGAAGACGGGGGGCCCGTAAACATTCAGTACTTC	CSVEDGGPVNIQYF
TRBV5-6	TRBJ1-5	.	.	TGTGCCAAGGGCAGGGCACCCAATCAGCCCCAGCATTTT	CAKGRAPNQPQHF
TRBV6-2/TRBV6-3	TRBJ2-7	.	.	TGTGCCAGCGGTTACATCACGACGAACTACGAGCAGTACTTC	CASGYITTNYEQYF
TRBV25-1	TRBJ2-7	.	TRBD2	TGTGCCAGCAGTGAAGGCCTAGCGGGAGAGGTGTACTACGAGCAGTACTTC	CASSEGLAGEVYYEQYF
TRBV28	TRBJ2-2	few	.	TGTGCCAGCAGACCCCGGACTGAGATTTACACCGGGGAGCTGTTTTTT	CASRPRTEIYTGELFF
TRBV4-1	TRBJ1-1	.	.	TGCGCCAGCAGCCAAGAGGGCACCACTGAAGCTTTCTTT	CASSQEGTTEAFF
TRBV7-9	TRBJ2-1	many	TRBD2	TGTGCCAGCAGCTTAAAAGGACTAGCGGGAGGGTACGGTGAGCAGTTCTTC	CASSLKGLAGGYGEQFF
TRBV4-3	TRBJ2-1	many	TRBD1	TGCGCCAGCAGCCATACAGGGGGCCGGAATGAGCAGTTCTTC	CASSHTGGRNEQFF
TRBV4-1	TRBJ1-1	.	.	TGCGCCAGCAGCCCCTACTGGCGGGGAAACACTGAAGCTTTCTTT	CASSPYWRGNTEAFF
TRBV29-1	TRBJ2-4	medium-sized	.	TGCAGCGTTGAATACAGCAGTATTCAGTACTTC	CSVEYSSIQYF
TRBV9	TRBJ2-7	many	.	TGTGCCAGCAGCGTAGGACCGGCGGGATCCTACGAGCAGTACTTC	CASSVGPAGSYEQYF